This entry concerns a single TCR beta chain. As yet, its antigen is unknown. Sequencing used immunoSEQ multiplex PCR; TCRdb keeps in-frame clones, though not all of them. Here the sample spans about 12,000 clones, about 84% being singletons. This sample was taken from a study of STAT3 mutations in large granular lymphocyte leukemia. Study overall: Roughly half of the longitudinally sequenced T-LGLL patients carried detectable canonical activating STAT3 mutations.

Study-wide results and limits: In T-cell large granular lymphocyte leukemia, about half of patients showed multiple immunodominant subclonotypes. Persisting codominant clonotypes may have hidden a small pathogenic clone. Samples missed the first appearance of the clone.

The CDR3 loop spans 11 amino acids. Germline loops: CDR1 KGHSH, CDR2 LQKENI. V was trimmed by 8 bases and J by 7 bases, leaving 12 bases between them. The sequenced material came from peripheral blood mononuclear cells. The V gene is TRBV18, the J gene TRBJ2-7; maybe TRBD2 (5 bases). The clonotype comes from a man in his sixties with T-cell large granular lymphocyte leukemia. Some clones in this sample may be carry-over from other donors' samples. CDR3 sequence reads: CASQRTGEQYF. CDR3 bases: TGTGCCAGCCAGAGGACGGGAGAGCAGTACTTC.